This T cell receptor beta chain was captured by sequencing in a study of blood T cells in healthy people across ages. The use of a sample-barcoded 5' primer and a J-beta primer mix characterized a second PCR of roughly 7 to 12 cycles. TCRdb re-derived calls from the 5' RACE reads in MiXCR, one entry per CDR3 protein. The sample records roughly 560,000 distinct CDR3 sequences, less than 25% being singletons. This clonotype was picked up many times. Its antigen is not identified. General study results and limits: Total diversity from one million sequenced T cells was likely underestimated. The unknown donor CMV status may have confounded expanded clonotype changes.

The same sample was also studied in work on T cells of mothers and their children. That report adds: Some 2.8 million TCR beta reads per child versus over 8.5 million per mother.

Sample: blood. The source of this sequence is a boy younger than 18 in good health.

The CDR3 sequence: CASSSPGTSDEQFF. The CDR3, as DNA: TGTGCCAGCAGTTCACCCGGGACTAGCGATGAGCAGTTCTTC. The J gene is TRBJ2-1, the V gene TRBV28, with 10 nucleotides matching TRBD2. V was clipped by 4 bases and J by 8 bases; unmatched bases: 5. In germline, CDR1 is MDHEN, CDR2 SYDVKM. The CDR3 consists of 14 residues.